The entry below gives a single TCR beta chain sequence along with its context. Produced via immunoSEQ multiplex PCR; TCRdb's table is partial and in-frame only. This table has 10,000 to 15,000 clones, roughly 63% appearing once. These data originate in a study of T cells in tumors after PD-1 blockade. Study-wide context: Patients had no prior checkpoint blockade, systemic immunosuppressants, or anti-cancer therapy within 4 weeks.

Germline-derived CDR1 and CDR2 are MNHNY and SVGAGI (reference sequence). Trimming removed 10 bases from V and 0 bases from J, with 12 bases in between. This CDR3 is built from 13 residues. Material: tumor tissue, obtained before anti-PD-1 treatment. The J gene is TRBJ1-1, the V gene TRBV6-6, with TRBD1 as a possible D gene (6 bases). This receptor was obtained from a human donor with basal cell carcinoma. CDR3 loop: CATATGMNTEAFF. CDR3 bases: TGTGCCACCGCCACAGGGATGAACACTGAAGCTTTCTTT.